A single sample is the source of the 32 T cell receptor beta chains below, sequenced in a study of blood T cell repertoires in COVID-19. TCRdb's table, derived via immunoSEQ multiplex PCR, lists solely in-frame clones and lacks some. Of around 200,000 clones in the sample, roughly 89% are singletons; the top ten hold 3.7%. The material sequenced was peripheral blood. The origin of the receptors is a man younger than 30 with active or convalescent COVID-19.

Here the CDR3 DNA reads TGTGCCAGTTCGACAGGGCCCTACAATGAGCAGTTCTTC. The encoded protein is CASSTGPYNEQFF. The chain combines TRBV6-5 with TRBJ2-1; 7 positions agree with TRBD1. Germline CDR1 MNHEY, CDR2 SVGAGI. This CDR3 region has 13 residues. Losses at the gene ends were 9 bases for V and 2 bases for J; bases not matched to a gene: 4.

The chain joins TRBV4-1 to TRBJ2-3; 8 nucleotides agree with TRBD1. V was clipped by 4 bases and J by 2 bases; unmatched bases: 5. Germline CDR1 is MGHRA and CDR2 is YSYEKL. This CDR3 region has 15 residues. CDR3 protein: CASSRTGTPTDTQYF. CDR3 nucleotides: TGCGCCAGCAGCCGGACAGGGACCCCCACAGATACGCAGTATTTT.

This clone turned up a few times. The chain links TRBV27 to TRBJ2-5; 7 positions agree with TRBD1. The CDR3 runs to 13 residues. V lost 6 bases to trimming and J lost 9 bases; unmatched junction nucleotides: 10. CDR1 is MNHEY, CDR2 SMNVEV, per germline (reference sequence). This CDR3 is CASSQGQQRAQYF. CDR3 in DNA: TGTGCCAGCAGCCAGGGACAGCAGAGGGCCCAGTACTTC.

The V call is TRBV7-9, the J call TRBJ2-1; 8 bases map to TRBD2. Germline V gene sequence: CDR1 SEHNR, CDR2 FQNEAQ (reference sequence). V was clipped by 1 base and J by 6 bases; unmatched bases: 2. The CDR3 loop spans 14 amino acids. CDR3 loop: CASSLGTSINEQFF. The DNA of the CDR3 is TGTGCCAGCAGCTTAGGGACTAGCATCAATGAGCAGTTCTTC.

The V gene is TRBV3-1 (or the pseudogene TRBV3-2), the J gene TRBJ1-2; D call uncertain. Trimming shortened V by 2 bases and J by 6 bases, and 7 bases separated the two germline ends. Germline V gene lookup returns CDR1 LGHDT and CDR2 YNNKEL (reference sequence). The CDR3 totals 12 residues. CDR3 nucleotide sequence: TGTGCCAGCAGCCAACTGTCGGATGGCTACACCTTC. Amino acid sequence: CASSQLSDGYTF.

CDR3 in amino acids: CASSLLEGTQYF. The CDR3 DNA reads TGTGCCAGCAGCTTACTTGAGGGTACGCAGTATTTT. V is TRBV7-9 and J is TRBJ2-3, with D perhaps TRBD2 (5 bases). CDR1 is SEHNR and CDR2 is FQNEAQ in the germline V gene (reference sequence). This CDR3 has 12 amino acids. Trimming cost V 2 bases and J 8 bases, with 8 bases left between them.

The rearrangement joins TRBV5-4 to TRBJ1-2; 7 bases match TRBD1. CDR3 length: 13 amino acids. The V gene end was trimmed by 5 bases and the J gene end by 5 bases; junction bases not matched to a gene: 6. CDR1 and CDR2 from the germline V gene are SGHNT and YYREEE (reference sequence). The CDR3 loop reads CASSSDRYYGYTF. In DNA, the CDR3 is TGTGCCAGCAGTTCGGACAGGTATTATGGCTACACCTTC.

V gene TRBV7-8 combines with J gene TRBJ1-4; D ambiguous. Germline values: CDR1 SGHVS, CDR2 FQNEAQ. V shed 1 base and J shed 3 bases, with 12 bases lying between them. The CDR3 has 16 residues. In DNA form, the CDR3 reads TGTGCCAGCAGCTTAGAGGAGGTCGGTTCTAATGAAAAACTGTTTTTT. Protein: CASSLEEVGSNEKLFF. Full variable domain (remainder filled in from reference TRBV7-8 and TRBJ1-4): GAGVSQSPRYKVAKRGQDVALRCDPISGHVSLFWYQQALGQGPEFLTYFQNEAQLDKSGLPSDRFFAERPEGSVSTLKIQRTQQEDSAVYLCASSLEEVGSNEKLFFGSGTQLSVL.

The chain joins TRBV6-5 to TRBJ1-1; D unclear. This CDR3 is built from 14 residues. V was clipped by 8 bases and J by 1 base, with 14 bases between them. CDR1 is MNHEY, CDR2 SVGAGI, per germline. For the CDR3, the DNA is TGTGCCAGCTGCGCCTGGTCGCAGAACACTGAAGCTTTCTTT. Translation: CASCAWSQNTEAFF.

The chain employs TRBV18 and TRBJ1-2; TRBD1 agrees at 10 bases. The CDR3 length is 14 residues. Losses at the gene ends were 4 bases for V and 4 bases for J; bases not matched to a gene: 3. Germline V CDR1 and CDR2: KGHSH, LQKENI. CDR3 in DNA: TGTGCCAGCTCACTAGGGACAGGGGCCTATGGCTACACCTTC. It encodes CASSLGTGAYGYTF.

The J gene is TRBJ2-1, the V gene TRBV28, with D possibly TRBD2 on 5 matching bases. V was pared by 7 bases and J by 5 bases, with 9 bases between. The CDR3 covers 12 residues. Germline V gene data show CDR1 as MDHEN and CDR2 as SYDVKM. CDR3 residues: CASKRAHNEQFF. The CDR3 nucleotides are TGTGCCAGCAAGAGGGCCCACAATGAGCAGTTCTTC.

The chain is built from TRBV5-1 and TRBJ2-1; 12 bases match TRBD2. The CDR3 is made up of 13 amino acids. The J segment lost 6 bases and the V segment lost 5 bases, leaving 0 bases of the junction unmatched. CDR1 and CDR2 from the germline V gene are SGHRS and YFSETQ. CDR3: CASRGLAGNEQFF. For the CDR3, the DNA is TGCGCCAGCAGGGGACTAGCGGGCAATGAGCAGTTCTTC. Full variable domain (rest looked up from reference TRBV5-1 and TRBJ2-1): KAGVTQTPRYLIKTRGQQVTLSCSPISGHRSVSWYQQTPGQGLQFLFEYFSETQRNKGNFPGRFSGRQFSNSRSEMNVSTLELGDSALYLCASRGLAGNEQFFGPGTRLTVL.

This chain connects TRBV5-6 to TRBJ1-2, with D tentatively TRBD1 (6 bases). Trimming took off 4 bases at V and 4 bases at J, with 17 bases between the two ends. Germline-derived CDR1 and CDR2 are SGHDT and YYEEEE. The CDR3 has 15 amino acids. The CDR3 nucleotides are TGTGCCAGCAGCCCTAATACCGGACAGTTCTATGGCTACACCTTC. Its translation is CASSPNTGQFYGYTF.

This clone was seen just once. V gene TRBV12-3 or TRBV12-4 combines with J gene TRBJ1-2; no clear D gene. Between the trimmed V and J ends, which lost 1 base and 11 bases, there was a span of 8 bases. The CDR3 totals 11 residues. The CDR3 reads CASSLGRRYTF. For the CDR3, the DNA is TGTGCCAGCAGTTTAGGACGGAGATACACCTTC.

The chain couples TRBV4-3 to TRBJ2-7; 12 bases are shared with TRBD2. The CDR3 is 18 amino acids. The germline CDR1 and CDR2 sequences are LGHNA and YSLEER. V shed 0 bases and J 4 bases; nucleotides not matched to a gene: 10. CDR3 region: CASSQDTGLAGGGYEQYF. CDR3 DNA sequence: TGCGCCAGCAGCCAAGATACGGGACTAGCGGGTGGCGGTTACGAGCAGTACTTC.

The chain recombines TRBV21-1 with TRBJ1-5. TRBV21-1 is annotated as a pseudogene. The CDR3 is made up of 12 amino acids. The CDR3 DNA sequence: TGTGCCAGCAGCAAAGTCCGGAGGCCCCAGCATTTT. It is translated as CASSKVRRPQHF.

This chain connects TRBV28 to TRBJ1-5; D ambiguous. With 11 bases removed from V and 3 bases from J, the gap between germline ends came to 20 bases. The CDR3 runs 15 residues. Germline CDR1 reads MDHEN; CDR2 reads SYDVKM. CDR3 nucleotide sequence: TGTGCCGGAACCCGACGCGGAACCCCCAATCAGCCCCAGCATTTT. Translating gives CAGTRRGTPNQPQHF.

This clone was found once. The gene calls are TRBV28 and TRBJ1-6; possibly TRBD1 for D (5 bases). Germline V lookup: CDR1 MDHEN, CDR2 SYDVKM. This CDR3 is built from 14 residues. V was shortened by 1 base and J by 7 bases, with 8 bases between the two germline ends. CDR3 nucleotide sequence: TGTGCCAGCAGTTTATCAGGGTACAATTCACCCCTCCACTTT. Its translation: CASSLSGYNSPLHF.

V is TRBV4-1 and J is TRBJ1-6; D not resolved. V lost 3 bases and J 4 bases, leaving 13 bases between the germline ends. Germline V gives CDR1 MGHRA, CDR2 YSYEKL. The CDR3 sequence is 16 residues long. CDR3 nucleotides: TGCGCCAGCAGCCACTCCTGGGGAGGGTATAATTCACCCCTCCACTTT. Amino acids: CASSHSWGGYNSPLHF.

The chain uses TRBV12-3 or TRBV12-4 and TRBJ1-2; D perhaps matches TRBD1 (5 bases). The CDR3 totals 13 residues. Trimming shortened V by 4 bases and J by 5 bases, and 11 bases separated the two germline ends. CDR3 bases: TGTGCCAGCAGTTCTTCAGGGAAGTATGGCTACACCTTC. Amino acid sequence: CASSSSGKYGYTF.

This chain links TRBV7-2 with TRBJ2-5, with 10 bases matching TRBD2. Germline V gene sequence: CDR1 SGHTA, CDR2 FQGNSA. CDR3 size: 16 residues. With 5 bases clipped from V and 4 bases from J, the junction kept 10 bases outside the gene matches. Written as DNA, the CDR3 is TGTGCCAGCAGCCCCCCGCGGCTAGCGGGAGTAGAGACCCAGTACTTC. This codes for CASSPPRLAGVETQYF. Filled out from reference TRBV7-2 and TRBJ2-5, the complete variable domain reads GAGVSQSPSNKVTEKGKDVELRCDPISGHTALYWYRQSLGQGLEFLIYFQGNSAPDKSGLPSDRFSAERTGGSVSTLTIQRTQQEDSAVYLCASSPPRLAGVETQYFGPGTRLLVL.

The gene calls are TRBV6-2 or TRBV6-3 and TRBJ2-3; D is possibly TRBD1 (6 bases). Trimming removed 0 bases from V and 1 base from J, with 14 bases in between. Germline-derived CDR1 and CDR2 are MNHEY and SVGEGT. This CDR3 is 17 amino acids long. This CDR3 reads CASSYSTGTLRTDTQYF. CDR3 coding DNA: TGTGCCAGCAGTTACTCCACCGGGACACTCCGCACAGATACGCAGTATTTT.

With regard to this clone: The junction does not match germline at one end; this may be a read error. The chain employs TRBV4-1 and TRBJ2-2, with 7 bases aligning to TRBD2. CDR3 length: 15 residues. The germline V gene has CDR1 MGHRA and CDR2 YSYEKL. The CDR3 loop reads CATSPLGGSNWELFF. In nucleotides, the CDR3 is TGCGCCACCAGCCCCCTGGGGGGGAGTAATTGGGAGCTGTTTTTT.

This chain links TRBV4-3 with TRBJ2-5, with a weak D call TRBD1 (6 bases). Germline V gene data show CDR1 as LGHNA and CDR2 as YSLEER. This CDR3 has 16 residues. V was cut by 1 base and J by 4 bases, with 16 bases left in between. CDR3 sequence: CASSQGGPGMGETQYF. CDR3 in DNA: TGCGCCAGCAGCCAAGGGGGGCCCGGTATGGGAGAGACCCAGTACTTC.

This clone was counted once. The chain carries TRBV5-8 and TRBJ2-1, with D maybe TRBD1 (5 bases). The CDR3 is 9 residues long. CDR1 is SGHTS and CDR2 is YDEGEE in the germline V gene. Trimming removed 4 bases from V and 12 bases from J, with 5 bases in between. The CDR3 region is CASSRGQFF. The CDR3 DNA reads TGTGCCAGCAGCAGGGGGCAGTTCTTC.

In its sample, this clone was seen a few times. The CDR3 DNA reads TGTGCCAGCAGTTACTCGAGATTGAGTGGAGTGGGTTTCTTC. It encodes CASSYSRLSGVGFF. The chain joins TRBV6-5 to TRBJ2-1; D is undetermined. This CDR3 has 14 amino acids. The V gene lost 0 bases and the J gene lost 16 bases, with 19 bases spanning the gap. Germline V gene data show CDR1 as MNHEY and CDR2 as SVGAGI.

This clone was picked up a small number of times. The rearrangement links TRBV15 to TRBJ1-1; 9 bases line up with TRBD1. Germline assignment: CDR1 LNHNV and CDR2 YYDKDF (reference sequence). This CDR3 contains 15 residues. After removal of 1 base from V and 5 bases from J, the junction contained 5 bases not matched to a gene. The CDR3 nucleotides read TGTGCCACCAGCAGAGGGGGGACAGGGCAAACTGAAGCTTTCTTT. This sequence encodes CATSRGGTGQTEAFF.

The chain recombines TRBV5-6 with TRBJ1-5; D is ambiguous. Trimming took off 0 bases at V and 3 bases at J, with 4 bases between the two ends. The CDR3 extends over 13 amino acids. Germline loops: CDR1 SGHDT, CDR2 YYEEEE. CDR3 bases: TGTGCCAGCAGCTTGGCCCACAATCAGCCCCAGCATTTT. Residues: CASSLAHNQPQHF.

The chain carries TRBV18 and TRBJ2-7; D ambiguous. Germline V gives CDR1 KGHSH, CDR2 LQKENI. Trimming removed 6 bases from V and 1 base from J, with 10 bases in between. This CDR3 has 13 amino acids. DNA of the CDR3: TGTGCCAGCTCGACTCCGTGGTCCTACGAGCAGTACGTC. Translation gives CASSTPWSYEQYV.

The rearrangement uses TRBV5-4 and TRBJ1-4; 8 nucleotides match TRBD1. CDR1 SGHNT and CDR2 YYREEE come from the germline V gene (reference sequence). V shed 4 bases, J shed 0 bases, and the junction held 5 bases outside the gene matches. The CDR3 is 16 amino acids. DNA for the CDR3: TGTGCCAGCAGCCCAACAGGGGGTGCAACTAATGAAAAACTGTTTTTT. This encodes CASSPTGGATNEKLFF.

This clone was counted a single time. The CDR3 protein is CSVTSGYEQYF. CDR3 DNA sequence: TGCAGCGTGACTAGCGGTTACGAGCAGTACTTC. The gene calls are TRBV29-1 and TRBJ2-7, with 9 bases matching TRBD2. The V gene's germline CDR1 is SQVTM and CDR2 ANQGSEA. V was pared by 6 bases and J by 4 bases, with 1 base of the junction left unmatched. This CDR3 is built from 11 residues.

The V and J genes are TRBV10-2 and TRBJ1-5, with D maybe TRBD1 (5 bases). V was shortened by 5 bases and J by 3 bases, with 8 bases between the two germline ends. Germline loops: CDR1 WSHSY, CDR2 SAAADI. This CDR3 region has 13 residues. CDR3 protein: CASSLGDNQPQHF. Here the CDR3 DNA reads TGCGCCAGCAGTCTAGGGGACAATCAGCCCCAGCATTTT.